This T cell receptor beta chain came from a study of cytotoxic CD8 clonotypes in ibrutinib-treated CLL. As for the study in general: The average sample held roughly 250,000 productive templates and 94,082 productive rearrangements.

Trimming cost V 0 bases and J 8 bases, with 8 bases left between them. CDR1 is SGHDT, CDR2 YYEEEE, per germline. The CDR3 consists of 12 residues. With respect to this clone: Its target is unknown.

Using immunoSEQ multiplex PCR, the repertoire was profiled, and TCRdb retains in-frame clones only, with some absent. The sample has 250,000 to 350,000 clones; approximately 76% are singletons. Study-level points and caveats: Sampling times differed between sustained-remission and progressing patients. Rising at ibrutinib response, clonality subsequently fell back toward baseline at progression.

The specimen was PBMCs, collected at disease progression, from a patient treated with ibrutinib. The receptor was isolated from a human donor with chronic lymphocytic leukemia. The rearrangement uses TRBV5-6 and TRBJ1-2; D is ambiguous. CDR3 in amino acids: CASSLAPLGYTF. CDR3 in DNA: TGTGCCAGCAGCTTGGCCCCCCTAGGCTACACCTTC.